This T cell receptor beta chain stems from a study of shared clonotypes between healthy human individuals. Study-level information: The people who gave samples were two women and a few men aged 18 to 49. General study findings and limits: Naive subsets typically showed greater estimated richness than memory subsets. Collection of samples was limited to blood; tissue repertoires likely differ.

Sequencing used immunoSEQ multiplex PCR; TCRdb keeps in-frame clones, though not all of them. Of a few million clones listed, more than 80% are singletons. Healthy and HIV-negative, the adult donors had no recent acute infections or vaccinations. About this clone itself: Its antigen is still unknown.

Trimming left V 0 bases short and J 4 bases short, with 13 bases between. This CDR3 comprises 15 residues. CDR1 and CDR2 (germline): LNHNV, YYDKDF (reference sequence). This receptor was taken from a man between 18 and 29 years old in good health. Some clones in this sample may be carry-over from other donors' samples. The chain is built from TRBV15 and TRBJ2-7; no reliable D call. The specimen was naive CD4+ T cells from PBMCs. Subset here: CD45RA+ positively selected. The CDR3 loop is CATSRDPAIFYEQYF. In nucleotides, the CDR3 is TGTGCCACCAGCAGAGATCCGGCAATTTTTTACGAGCAGTACTTC.